One sample yielded the 22 T cell receptor beta chains listed below, sequenced in a study of shared clonotypes between healthy human individuals. Positive CCR7 selection of CD45RO-negative cells yielded the naive CD8 cells, and terminally differentiated effector memory CD45RA+ cells were excluded. The table came from immunoSEQ multiplex PCR; TCRdb's copy has only in-frame clones and leaves some out. This sample has about 2,200,000 clones, with more than 85% found just once. The specimen sequenced was naive CD8+ T cells from PBMCs. Receptors were obtained from a man aged 18 to 29 in good health. Some clones in this sample may be carry-over from other donors' samples.

The J gene is TRBJ2-5, the V gene TRBV6-5; 7 bases agree with TRBD1. CDR3 length: 14 amino acids. Germline CDR1 MNHEY, CDR2 SVGAGI. V shed 5 bases and J 5 bases; nucleotides not matched to a gene: 8. CDR3 amino acids: CASSDRERAETQYF. CDR3 DNA sequence: TGTGCCAGCAGTGACAGGGAACGGGCGGAGACCCAGTACTTC.

The chain employs TRBV15 and TRBJ1-4, with D tentatively TRBD1 (5 bases). The CDR3 totals 15 residues. V dropped 1 base and J dropped 5 bases, with 11 bases sitting between them. Germline CDR1 reads LNHNV; CDR2 reads YYDKDF (reference sequence). CDR3 protein: CATSRVGGLNEKLFF. CDR3 sequence (DNA): TGTGCCACCAGCAGAGTCGGGGGGTTGAATGAAAAACTGTTTTTT.

The V and J genes are TRBV5-1 and TRBJ2-3; D remains unclear. The CDR3 length is 11 residues. V lost 4 bases, J lost 2 bases, and 2 bases lay in between. Germline V gene data show CDR1 as SGHRS and CDR2 as YFSETQ. The CDR3 sequence is CASSPTDTQYF. CDR3 bases: TGCGCCAGCAGCCCCACAGATACGCAGTATTTT.

The V and J genes are TRBV7-3 and TRBJ2-2; D perhaps matches TRBD2 (6 bases). This CDR3 has 17 amino acids. Germline CDR1 SGHTA, CDR2 FQGTGA. V lost 5 bases and J lost 7, with 23 bases in between. The CDR3 DNA reads TGTGCCAGCAGCCCAGGGTTGGAGGGTCGGTTCATCGGGGAGCTGTTTTTT. Translation gives CASSPGLEGRFIGELFF.

As regards this clone: This sample includes further DNA sequences coding for the same CDR3. The chain has TRBV7-9 and TRBJ2-1; D is ambiguous. This CDR3 has 11 residues. The V gene's germline CDR1 is SEHNR and CDR2 FQNEAQ (reference sequence). The V end was cut by 5 bases, the J end by 6 bases, with 5 bases between. CDR3 sequence (DNA): TGTGCCAGCAGCCCCCCCAATGAGCAGTTCTTC. This encodes CASSPPNEQFF.

The chain has TRBV28 and TRBJ1-2; D call uncertain. Trimming took 5 bases from V and 4 from J, leaving 20 bases between them. Germline CDR1 is MDHEN and CDR2 is SYDVKM. The CDR3 consists of 16 residues. The CDR3 region has the DNA TGTGCCAGCAGTCAATACGACAAACCGATACCCTATGGCTACACCTTC. Its protein product is CASSQYDKPIPYGYTF.

The chain uses TRBV9 and TRBJ1-4, with 10 nucleotides matching TRBD1. Germline-derived CDR1 and CDR2 are SGDLS and YYNGEE. The CDR3 covers 16 residues. Trimming took 7 bases from V and 5 from J; bases not matched to a gene: 11. The CDR3 DNA reads TGTGCCAGCGGAGGGACACGGACAGGGGGAAATGAAAAACTGTTTTTT. Protein: CASGGTRTGGNEKLFF.

This rearrangement joins TRBV7-9 to TRBJ2-5; D is unresolved. V was clipped by 5 bases and J by 3 bases, with 13 bases between them. This CDR3 is 14 amino acids long. Germline CDR1 is SEHNR and CDR2 is FQNEAQ (reference sequence). The DNA of the CDR3 is TGTGCCAGCAGCCTCCCCGGAGTAGAAGAGACCCAGTACTTC. This sequence encodes CASSLPGVEETQYF.

V is TRBV4-2 and J is TRBJ2-7; TRBD1 matches at 9 bases. CDR3 size: 15 residues. CDR1 LGHNA and CDR2 YNFKEQ come from the germline V gene. After removal of 5 bases from V and 5 bases from J, the junction contained 10 bases not matched to a gene. CDR3 amino acids: CASSDGTGRLDEQYF. Written as DNA, the CDR3 is TGTGCCAGCAGCGACGGGACAGGGAGATTGGACGAGCAGTACTTC.

The gene calls are TRBV9 and TRBJ2-5, with 7 nucleotides matching TRBD1. The J segment lost 4 bases and the V segment lost 0 bases, leaving 9 bases of the junction unmatched. Germline V CDR1 and CDR2: SGDLS, YYNGEE. CDR3 size: 16 residues. The CDR3 DNA reads as TGTGCCAGCAGCGTAGACCTGACAGGGTTCGGAGAGACCCAGTACTTC. Its protein is CASSVDLTGFGETQYF.

V gene TRBV28 combines with J gene TRBJ2-1; D gene ambiguous. CDR1 and CDR2 from the germline V gene are MDHEN and SYDVKM. The V gene lost 2 bases and the J gene lost 6 bases, with 14 bases spanning the gap. This CDR3 has 15 amino acids. The CDR3 loop reads CASSLGVGSINEQFF. Written as DNA, the CDR3 is TGTGCCAGCAGTTTAGGGGTTGGCTCTATCAATGAGCAGTTCTTC.

The chain is built from TRBV27 and TRBJ2-2; D gene unclear. V was cut by 5 bases and J by 2 bases, with 15 bases left in between. The CDR3 contains 16 residues. Germline V lookup: CDR1 MNHEY, CDR2 SMNVEV (reference sequence). CDR3 protein: CASSALVGLNTGELFF. The CDR3 DNA sequence: TGTGCCAGCAGTGCCCTGGTAGGCTTAAACACCGGGGAGCTGTTTTTT.

J is TRBJ2-7 and V is TRBV27; a weak D match, TRBD2 (6 bases). With 5 bases removed from V and 3 bases from J, the gap between germline ends came to 14 bases. CDR1 and CDR2 (germline): MNHEY, SMNVEV (reference sequence). The CDR3 is 14 amino acids. The CDR3 region is CASSPLRRGYEQYF. CDR3 in DNA: TGTGCCAGCAGTCCCCTTCGGCGGGGCTACGAGCAGTACTTC.

The genes are TRBV2 and TRBJ1-2; possibly TRBD1 for D (6 bases). Trimming shortened V by 4 bases and J by 0 bases, and 18 bases separated the two germline ends. CDR3 length equals 17 residues. CDR1 is SNHLY and CDR2 is FYNNEI in the germline V gene. The CDR3 sequence is CASSGTAYHLANYGYTF. In nucleotides, the CDR3 is TGTGCCAGCAGTGGGACAGCCTACCATCTAGCTAACTATGGCTACACCTTC.

The J gene is TRBJ1-2, the V gene TRBV18; no clear D. Germline lookup yields CDR1 KGHSH and CDR2 LQKENI. The CDR3 is made up of 16 amino acids. V was clipped by 0 bases and J by 4 bases, with 15 bases between them. The CDR3 spells CASSPPDLTTGYGYTF. CDR3 in DNA: TGTGCCAGCTCACCACCGGATCTCACGACCGGCTATGGCTACACCTTC.

The V gene is TRBV13, the J gene TRBJ1-1; possible D gene TRBD1, 5 bases. V was shortened by 1 base and J by 4 bases, with 7 bases between the two germline ends. Germline-derived CDR1 and CDR2 are PRHDT and FYEKMQ (reference sequence). The CDR3 covers 13 residues. CDR3 in DNA: TGTGCCAGCAGCTTAGCCAGGGCCACTGAAGCTTTCTTT. Amino acids: CASSLARATEAFF.

This chain uses TRBV10-2 with TRBJ2-1, with a weak D call TRBD1 (6 bases). V was pared by 3 bases and J by 8 bases, with 11 bases between. Germline CDR1 is WSHSY and CDR2 is SAAADI. CDR3 size: 13 residues. As DNA, the CDR3 is TGCGCCAGCAGTGAAAACAGGGCCCATGAGCAGTTCTTC. Protein: CASSENRAHEQFF.

The rearrangement joins TRBV15 to TRBJ1-5, with 7 nucleotides matching TRBD1. CDR3 length: 15 amino acids. The V gene's germline CDR1 is LNHNV and CDR2 YYDKDF (reference sequence). V dropped 3 bases and J dropped 4; count of bases not matched to a gene: 6. The CDR3: CATSRGRGYNQPQHF. The CDR3 nucleotides read TGTGCCACCAGCAGGGGCAGGGGGTATAATCAGCCCCAGCATTTT.

The chain combines TRBV5-2 with TRBJ1-2. TRBV5-2 is recorded as a pseudogene. CDR3 size: 14 residues. The DNA of the CDR3 is TGTGCCAGCAGCTTGATTACCGATCACTATGGCTACACCTTC. It yields the protein CASSLITDHYGYTF.

This chain joins TRBV2 and TRBJ1-5; 8 nucleotides agree with TRBD1. CDR1 and CDR2 from the germline V gene are SNHLY and FYNNEI. The CDR3 contains 15 residues. The junction had 2 bases not matched to a gene; V was cut back by 2 bases and J by 2 bases. Written as DNA, the CDR3 is TGTGCCAGCAGTGAATTGGACAGGGGCAATCAGCCCCAGCATTTT. Protein: CASSELDRGNQPQHF.

This clone was seen just once. The chain links TRBV7-2 to TRBJ2-7, with 7 bases that match TRBD1. The V and J ends lost 5 bases and 2 bases, in that order; junction bases with no gene match: 9. CDR1 is SGHTA and CDR2 is FQGNSA in the germline V gene. The CDR3 sequence is 15 residues long. The CDR3 reads CASSRLGQAAYEQYF. The CDR3 region has the DNA TGTGCCAGCAGCCGACTTGGACAGGCCGCCTACGAGCAGTACTTC.

The chain links TRBV28 to TRBJ1-5; D gene ambiguous. Germline-derived CDR1 and CDR2 are MDHEN and SYDVKM. The germline V and J ends were trimmed by 3 bases and 8 bases, with 8 bases remaining between them. The CDR3 is 12 amino acids. The CDR3 region is CASSFPLEPQHF. In DNA form, the CDR3 reads TGTGCCAGCAGTTTCCCCCTGGAGCCCCAGCATTTT.